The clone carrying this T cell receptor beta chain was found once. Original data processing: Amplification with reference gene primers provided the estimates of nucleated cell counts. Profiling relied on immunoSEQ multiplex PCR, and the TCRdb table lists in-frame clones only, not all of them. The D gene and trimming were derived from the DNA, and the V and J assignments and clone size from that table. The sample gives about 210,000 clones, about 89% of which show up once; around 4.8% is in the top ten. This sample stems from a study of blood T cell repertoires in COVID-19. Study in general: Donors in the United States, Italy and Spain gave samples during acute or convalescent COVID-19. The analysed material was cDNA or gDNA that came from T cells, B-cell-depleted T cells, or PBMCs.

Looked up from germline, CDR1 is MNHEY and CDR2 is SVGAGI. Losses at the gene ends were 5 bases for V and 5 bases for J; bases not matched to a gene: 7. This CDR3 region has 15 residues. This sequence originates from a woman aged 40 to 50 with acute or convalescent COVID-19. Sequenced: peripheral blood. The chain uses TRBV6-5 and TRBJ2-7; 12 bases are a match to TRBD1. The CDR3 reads CASSTTGTGGNEQYV. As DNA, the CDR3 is TGTGCCAGCAGTACAACCGGGACAGGGGGCAACGAGCAGTACGTC.